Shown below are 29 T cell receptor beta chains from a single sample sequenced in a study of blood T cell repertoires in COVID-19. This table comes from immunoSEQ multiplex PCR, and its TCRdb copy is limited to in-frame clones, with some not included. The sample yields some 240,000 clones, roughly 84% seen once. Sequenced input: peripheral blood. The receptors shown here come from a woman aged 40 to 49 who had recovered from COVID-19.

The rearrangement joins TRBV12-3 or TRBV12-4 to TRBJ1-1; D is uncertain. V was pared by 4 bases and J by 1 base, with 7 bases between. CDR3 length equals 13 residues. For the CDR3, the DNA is TGTGCCAGCAGTTATACAGCGAACACTGAAGCTTTCTTT. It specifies CASSYTANTEAFF.

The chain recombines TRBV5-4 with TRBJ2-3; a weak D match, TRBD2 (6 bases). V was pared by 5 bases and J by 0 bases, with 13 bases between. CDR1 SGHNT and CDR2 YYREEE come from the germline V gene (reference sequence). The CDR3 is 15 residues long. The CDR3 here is CASSSGGTSTDTQYF. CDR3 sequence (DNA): TGTGCCAGCAGTTCCGGCGGGACTAGCACAGATACGCAGTATTTT.

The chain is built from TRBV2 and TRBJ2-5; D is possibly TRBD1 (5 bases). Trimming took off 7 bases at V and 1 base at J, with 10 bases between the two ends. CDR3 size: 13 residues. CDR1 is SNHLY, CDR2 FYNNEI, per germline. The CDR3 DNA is TGTGCCAGCAATGACAGATTCCAAGAGACCCAGTACTTC. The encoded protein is CASNDRFQETQYF.

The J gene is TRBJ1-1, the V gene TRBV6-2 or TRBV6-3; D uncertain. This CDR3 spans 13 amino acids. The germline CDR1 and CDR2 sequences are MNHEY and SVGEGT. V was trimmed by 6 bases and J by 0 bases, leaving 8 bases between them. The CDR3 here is CASSIVLNTEAFF. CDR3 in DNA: TGTGCCAGCAGCATAGTTTTGAACACTGAAGCTTTCTTT.

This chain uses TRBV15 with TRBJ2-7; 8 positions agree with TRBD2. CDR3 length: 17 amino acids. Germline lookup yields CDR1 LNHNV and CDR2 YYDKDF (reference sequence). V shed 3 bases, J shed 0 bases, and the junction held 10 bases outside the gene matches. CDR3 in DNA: TGTGCCACCAGCAGGGAAACGGGGGGGGTTATCTCCTACGAGCAGTACTTC. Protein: CATSRETGGVISYEQYF.

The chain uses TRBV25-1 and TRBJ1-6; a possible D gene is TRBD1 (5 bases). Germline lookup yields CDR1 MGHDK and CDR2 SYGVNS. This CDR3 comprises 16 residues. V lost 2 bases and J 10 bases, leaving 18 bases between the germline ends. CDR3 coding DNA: TGTGCCAGCAGTGAACATCGGGGTTCTGGGGGGTCACCCCTCCACTTT. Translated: CASSEHRGSGGSPLHF.

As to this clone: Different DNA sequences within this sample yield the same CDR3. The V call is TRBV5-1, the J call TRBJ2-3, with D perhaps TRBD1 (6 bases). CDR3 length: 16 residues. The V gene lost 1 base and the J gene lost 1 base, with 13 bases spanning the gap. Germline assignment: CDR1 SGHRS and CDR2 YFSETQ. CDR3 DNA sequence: TGCGCCAGCAGCTTGTCTTTGTCAGGGGGCACAGATACGCAGTATTTT. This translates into CASSLSLSGGTDTQYF.

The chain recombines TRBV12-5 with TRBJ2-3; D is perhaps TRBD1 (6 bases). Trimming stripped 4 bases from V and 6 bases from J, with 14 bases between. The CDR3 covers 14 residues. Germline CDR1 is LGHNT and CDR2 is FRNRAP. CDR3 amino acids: CASGSATGSDTQYF. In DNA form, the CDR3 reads TGTGCTAGTGGTTCTGCTACAGGGTCTGATACGCAGTATTTT.

CDR3 in amino acids: CSVEDLRLAVGQYF. DNA of the CDR3: TGCAGCGTTGAAGATCTTCGGCTAGCGGTAGGGCAGTATTTT. The genes are TRBV29-1 and TRBJ2-3, with 7 nucleotides matching TRBD2. CDR3 length: 14 amino acids. Germline CDR1 is SQVTM and CDR2 is ANQGSEA. J lost 11 bases, V lost 0 bases, and 11 bases had no gene match.

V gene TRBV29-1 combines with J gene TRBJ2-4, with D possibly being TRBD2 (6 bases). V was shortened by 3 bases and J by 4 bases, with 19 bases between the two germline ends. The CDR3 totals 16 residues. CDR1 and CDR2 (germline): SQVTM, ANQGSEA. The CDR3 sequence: CSVEGGARNPKNIQYF. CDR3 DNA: TGCAGCGTTGAGGGGGGAGCAAGGAATCCTAAAAACATTCAGTACTTC. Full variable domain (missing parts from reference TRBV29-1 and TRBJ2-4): SAVISQKPSRDICQRGTSLTIQCQVDSQVTMMFWYRQQPGQSLTLIATANQGSEATYESGFVIDKFPISRPNLTFSTLTVSNMSPEDSSIYLCSVEGGARNPKNIQYFGAGTRLSVL.

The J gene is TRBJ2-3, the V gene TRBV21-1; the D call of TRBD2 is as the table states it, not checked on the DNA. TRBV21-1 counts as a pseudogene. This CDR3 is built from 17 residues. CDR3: CAAERRAHSDSTDTQYF. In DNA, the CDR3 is TGTGCCGCCGAAAGGAGGGCTCATTCGGATAGCACAGATACGCAGTATTTT.

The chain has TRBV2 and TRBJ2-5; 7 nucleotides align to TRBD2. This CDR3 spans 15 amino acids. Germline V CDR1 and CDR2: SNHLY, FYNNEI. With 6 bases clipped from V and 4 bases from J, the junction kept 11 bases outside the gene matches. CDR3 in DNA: TGTGCCAGCAGGAAAGCGGGGAGCGGAGGAGAGACCCAGTACTTC. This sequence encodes CASRKAGSGGETQYF.

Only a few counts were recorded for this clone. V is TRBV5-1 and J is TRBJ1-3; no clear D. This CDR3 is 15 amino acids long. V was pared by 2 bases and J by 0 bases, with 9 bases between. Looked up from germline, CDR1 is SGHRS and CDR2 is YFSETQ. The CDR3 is CASSFDSSSGNTIYF. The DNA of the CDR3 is TGCGCCAGCAGCTTTGACTCTAGCTCTGGAAACACCATATATTTT.

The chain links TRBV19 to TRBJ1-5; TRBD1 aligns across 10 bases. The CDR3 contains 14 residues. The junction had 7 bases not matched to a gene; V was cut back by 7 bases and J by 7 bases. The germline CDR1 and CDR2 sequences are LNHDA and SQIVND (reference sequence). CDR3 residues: CASNDRGLYQPQHF. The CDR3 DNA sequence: TGTGCCAGTAATGACAGGGGGCTTTACCAGCCCCAGCATTTT.

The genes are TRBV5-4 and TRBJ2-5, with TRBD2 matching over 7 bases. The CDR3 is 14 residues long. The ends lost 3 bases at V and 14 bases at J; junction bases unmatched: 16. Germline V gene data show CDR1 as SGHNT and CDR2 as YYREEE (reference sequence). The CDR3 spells CASSSTGELAPSYF. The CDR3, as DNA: TGTGCCAGCAGCTCAACTGGGGAACTAGCGCCGTCATACTTC.

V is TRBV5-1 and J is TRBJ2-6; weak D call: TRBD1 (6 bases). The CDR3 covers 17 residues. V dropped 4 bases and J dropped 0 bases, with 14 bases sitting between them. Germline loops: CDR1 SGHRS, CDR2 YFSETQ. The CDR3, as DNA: TGCGCCAGCAGCGGAAACACAGGGCTCTCTGGGGCCAACGTCCTGACTTTC. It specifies CASSGNTGLSGANVLTF.

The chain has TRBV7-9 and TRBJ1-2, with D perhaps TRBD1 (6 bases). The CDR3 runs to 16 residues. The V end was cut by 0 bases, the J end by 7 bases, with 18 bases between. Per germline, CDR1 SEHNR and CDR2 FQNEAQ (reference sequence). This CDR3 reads CASSLAATGHLSGYTF. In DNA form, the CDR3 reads TGTGCCAGCAGCTTAGCCGCCACGGGACATCTTTCTGGCTACACCTTC.

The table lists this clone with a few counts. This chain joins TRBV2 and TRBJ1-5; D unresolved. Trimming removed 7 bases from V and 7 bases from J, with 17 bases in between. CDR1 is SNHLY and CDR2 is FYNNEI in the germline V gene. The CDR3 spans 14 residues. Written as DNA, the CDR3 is TGTGCCAGCAATTACGCGGGTTATGGACAGCCCCAGCATTTT. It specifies CASNYAGYGQPQHF. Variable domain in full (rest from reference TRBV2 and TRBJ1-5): EPEVTQTPSHQVTQMGQEVILRCVPISNHLYFYWYRQILGQKVEFLVSFYNNEISEKSEIFDDQFSVERPDGSNFTLKIRSTKLEDSAMYFCASNYAGYGQPQHFGDGTRLSIL.

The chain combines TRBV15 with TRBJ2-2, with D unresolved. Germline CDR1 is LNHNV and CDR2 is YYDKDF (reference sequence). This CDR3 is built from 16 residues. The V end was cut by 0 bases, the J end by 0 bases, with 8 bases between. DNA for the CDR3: TGTGCCACCAGCAGAGATCTGGCCGCGAACACCGGGGAGCTGTTTTTT. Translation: CATSRDLAANTGELFF.

Written as DNA, the CDR3 is TGTGCCAGCAGTCAGACTGGGAGAGAGACCCAGTACTTC. It codes for CASSQTGRETQYF. The chain has TRBV12-3 or TRBV12-4 and TRBJ2-5; D is perhaps TRBD2 (5 bases). The CDR3 is 13 residues long. V lost 5 bases and J 4 bases, leaving 11 bases between the germline ends.

The CDR3 sequence: CASSRRGQGYEQYF. Written as DNA, the CDR3 is TGTGCCAGCAGTCGAAGAGGCCAGGGGTACGAGCAGTACTTC. The chain links TRBV6-2 or TRBV6-3 to TRBJ2-7; the D gene is possibly TRBD1 (6 bases). Per germline, CDR1 MNHEY and CDR2 SVGEGT. The V end was cut by 5 bases, the J end by 4 bases, with 15 bases between. The CDR3 has 14 amino acids.

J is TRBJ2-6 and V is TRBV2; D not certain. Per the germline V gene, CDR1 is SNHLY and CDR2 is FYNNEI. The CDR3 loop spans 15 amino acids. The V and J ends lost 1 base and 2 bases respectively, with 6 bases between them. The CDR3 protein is CASSEGSAGANVLTF. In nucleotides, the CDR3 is TGTGCCAGCAGTGAAGGGTCAGCTGGGGCCAACGTCCTGACTTTC.

The CDR3 DNA reads TGCGCCAGCAGCGGAGGGACCGCGGATGAGCAGTTCTTC. It encodes CASSGGTADEQFF. The V gene is TRBV5-1, the J gene TRBJ2-1, with D tentatively TRBD2 (6 bases). V was shortened by 4 bases and J by 8 bases, with 13 bases between the two germline ends. The CDR3 spans 13 residues. Germline V gives CDR1 SGHRS, CDR2 YFSETQ.

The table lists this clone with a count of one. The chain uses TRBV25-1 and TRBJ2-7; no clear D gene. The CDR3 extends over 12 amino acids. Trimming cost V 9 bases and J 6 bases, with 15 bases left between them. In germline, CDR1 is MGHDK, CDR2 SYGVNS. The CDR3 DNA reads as TGTGCCAGTTCACAGAAGGCCCGCGAGCAGTACTTC. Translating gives CASSQKAREQYF.

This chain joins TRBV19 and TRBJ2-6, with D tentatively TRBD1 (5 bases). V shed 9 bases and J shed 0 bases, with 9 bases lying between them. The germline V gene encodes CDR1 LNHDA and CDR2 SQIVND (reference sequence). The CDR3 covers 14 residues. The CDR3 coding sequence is TGTGCCAGCAGACAGTTCTCTGGGGCCAACGTCCTGACTTTC. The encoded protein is CASRQFSGANVLTF.

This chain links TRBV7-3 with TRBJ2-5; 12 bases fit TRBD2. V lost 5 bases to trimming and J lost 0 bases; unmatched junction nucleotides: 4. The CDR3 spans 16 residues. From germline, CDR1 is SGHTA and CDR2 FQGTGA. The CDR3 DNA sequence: TGTGCCAGCAGCCGAGGACTAGCGGGGTACCAAGAGACCCAGTACTTC. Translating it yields CASSRGLAGYQETQYF. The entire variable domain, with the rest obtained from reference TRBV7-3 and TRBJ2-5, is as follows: GAGVSQTPSNKVTEKGKYVELRCDPISGHTALYWYRQSLGQGPEFLIYFQGTGAADDSGLPNDRFFAVRPEGSVSTLKIQRTERGDSAVYLCASSRGLAGYQETQYFGPGTRLLVL.

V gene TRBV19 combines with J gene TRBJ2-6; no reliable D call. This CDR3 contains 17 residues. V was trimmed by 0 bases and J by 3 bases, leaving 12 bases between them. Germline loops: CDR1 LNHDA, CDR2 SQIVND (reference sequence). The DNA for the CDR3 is TGTGCCAGTAGTATAGAGGCGGCGATTTATGGGGCCAACGTCCTGACTTTC. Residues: CASSIEAAIYGANVLTF.

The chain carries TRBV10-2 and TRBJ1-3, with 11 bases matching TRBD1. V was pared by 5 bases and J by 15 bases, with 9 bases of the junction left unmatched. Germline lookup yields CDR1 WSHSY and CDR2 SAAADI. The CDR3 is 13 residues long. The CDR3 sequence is CASSPSRDRGKYF. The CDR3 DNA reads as TGCGCCAGCAGTCCTAGCCGGGACAGGGGGAAATATTTT.

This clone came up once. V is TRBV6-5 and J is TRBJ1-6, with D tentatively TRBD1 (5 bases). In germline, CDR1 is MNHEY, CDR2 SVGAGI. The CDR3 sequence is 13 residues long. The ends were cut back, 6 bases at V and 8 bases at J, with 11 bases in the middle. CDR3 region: CASRGVSDSPLHF. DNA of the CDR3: TGTGCCAGCAGAGGGGTGAGCGATTCACCCCTCCACTTT.